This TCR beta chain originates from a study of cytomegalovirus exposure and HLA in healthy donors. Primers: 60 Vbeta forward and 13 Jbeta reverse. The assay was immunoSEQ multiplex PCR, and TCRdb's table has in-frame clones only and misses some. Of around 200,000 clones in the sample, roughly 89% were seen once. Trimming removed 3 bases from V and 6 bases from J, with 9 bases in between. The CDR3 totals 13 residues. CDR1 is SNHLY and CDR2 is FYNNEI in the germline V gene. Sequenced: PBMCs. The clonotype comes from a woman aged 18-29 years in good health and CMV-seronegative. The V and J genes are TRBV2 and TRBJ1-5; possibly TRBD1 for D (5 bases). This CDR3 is CASSDPRGQPQHF. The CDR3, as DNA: TGTGCCAGCAGTGACCCAAGGGGTCAGCCCCAGCATTTT.